A selection of T cell receptor beta chains follows, all from one sample in a study of blood T cell repertoires in COVID-19. The data were produced by immunoSEQ multiplex PCR, yet TCRdb's version contains in-frame clones alone and is incomplete. The data show just over 95,000 clones, about 81% seen once. Source material: peripheral blood. The receptors originated from a man aged 80 or over with acute or convalescent COVID-19. Both conserved end residues are part of each CDR3. Fields, in order: D gene, J gene, V gene, clone size, CDR3 protein, CDR3 DNA. The D gene is left open where the match is weak. Clone size is not always given. Where it is, it says once, few, many or a class for expanded clones.

>NA|TRBJ2-2|TRBV28|NA
CAISFTGELFF
TGTGCCATCTCCTTCACCGGGGAGCTGTTTTTT
>NA|TRBJ2-3|TRBV4-3|few
CASSQDFGQGNTQYF
TGCGCCAGCAGCCAAGATTTCGGCCAGGGGAATACGCAGTATTTT
>NA|TRBJ1-3|TRBV5-6|NA
CASSLTGLSGNTIYF
TGTGCCAGCAGCTTAACAGGCCTCTCTGGAAACACCATATATTTT
>TRBD1|TRBJ1-1|TRBV30|few
CAWSRDSLNTEAFF
TGTGCCTGGAGTAGGGACAGCTTGAACACTGAAGCTTTCTTT
>TRBD1|TRBJ2-4|TRBV29-1|few
CSVSSQQGRNIQYF
TGCAGCGTCTCTTCCCAACAGGGGCGGAACATTCAGTACTTC
>NA|TRBJ2-7|TRBV7-2|NA
CASSLAAQYYEQYF
TGTGCCAGCAGCTTAGCCGCCCAGTACTACGAGCAGTACTTC
>TRBD1|TRBJ2-5|TRBV24-1|NA
CATSVDREETQYF
TGTGCCACCAGTGTCGACAGGGAAGAGACCCAGTACTTC
>NA|TRBJ1-3|TRBV19|few
CASSRGRTAGGNTIYF
TGTGCCAGTAGTCGAGGGAGAACTGCGGGAGGAAACACCATATATTTT
>TRBD1|TRBJ1-3|TRBV10-3|NA
CAISPGGSGNTIYF
TGTGCCATCAGTCCAGGGGGCTCTGGAAACACCATATATTTT
>NA|TRBJ2-5|TRBV7-2|NA
CASRTPGETQYF
TGTGCCAGCAGGACTCCCGGGGAGACCCAGTACTTC
>NA|TRBJ1-2|TRBV14|NA
CASSQDRSYGYTF
TGTGCCAGCAGCCAAGATCGGAGCTATGGCTACACCTTC
>NA|TRBJ1-5|TRBV7-2|NA
CASSSTGLQPQHF
TGTGCCAGCAGCTCTACAGGGCTTCAGCCCCAGCATTTT
>TRBD1|TRBJ1-1|TRBV6-5|NA
CASRTGGTEAFF
TGTGCCAGCAGAACAGGGGGGACTGAAGCTTTCTTT
>NA|TRBJ2-7|TRBV19|NA
CASSIAGPYEQYF
TGTGCCAGTAGTATAGCAGGGCCCTACGAGCAGTACTTC
>NA|TRBJ1-2|TRBV4-3|NA
CASSQDSGRSNYGYTF
TGCGCCAGCAGCCAAGATTCGGGGAGAAGTAACTATGGCTACACCTTC
>NA|TRBJ2-7|TRBV19|NA
CASSTGSGSYEQYF
TGTGCCAGTAGTACAGGGTCGGGCTCCTACGAGCAGTACTTC
>TRBD1|TRBJ1-1|TRBV6-5|NA
CASSPGTGGEFF
TGTGCCAGCAGTCCCGGGACAGGGGGCGAATTCTTT
>NA|TRBJ1-3|TRBV19|NA
CASSMVASGNTIYF
TGTGCCAGTAGTATGGTGGCCTCTGGAAACACCATATATTTT
>NA|TRBJ2-4|TRBV6-5|NA
CASSYGGPGKNIQYF
TGTGCCAGCAGTTACGGGGGCCCGGGAAAAAACATTCAGTACTTC
>NA|TRBJ1-1|TRBV11-3|NA
CASSLGPGHEAFF
TGTGCCAGCAGCTTAGGCCCGGGACATGAAGCTTTCTTT
>TRBD1|TRBJ2-2|TRBV7-2|NA
CASSPWTGAGELFF
TGTGCCAGCAGCCCCTGGACAGGGGCCGGGGAGCTGTTTTTT
>NA|TRBJ1-6|TRBV4-3|few
CASSQGTLPSPLHF
TGCGCCAGCAGCCAAGGGACACTTCCTTCACCCCTCCACTTT
>NA|TRBJ2-5|TRBV27|NA
CASSLNREETQYF
TGTGCCAGCAGTCTCAACAGGGAAGAGACCCAGTACTTC
>TRBD2|TRBJ2-5|TRBV14|NA
CASSARTSGKETQYF
TGTGCCAGCAGCGCGCGGACTAGCGGGAAGGAGACCCAGTACTTC
>TRBD2|TRBJ2-7|TRBV10-3|few
CAISVGGSKIEQYF
TGTGCCATCAGTGTGGGCGGGAGTAAGATCGAGCAGTACTTC
>NA|TRBJ1-2|TRBV12-3/TRBV12-4|NA
CASSFGQIPGYTF
TGTGCCAGCAGTTTCGGACAGATCCCGGGCTACACCTTC
>NA|TRBJ2-5|TRBV18|NA
CASSLDRQQRETQYF
TGTGCCAGCTCACTTGACAGGCAACAGCGGGAGACCCAGTACTTC
>TRBD2|TRBJ2-2|TRBV6-5|NA
CASRGLENTGELFF
TGTGCCAGCAGGGGACTAGAGAACACCGGGGAGCTGTTTTTT
>TRBD1|TRBJ1-4|TRBV5-5|NA
CASSSRGQVGEKLFF
TGTGCCAGCAGCTCCAGGGGGCAAGTAGGTGAAAAACTGTTTTTT